This T cell receptor beta chain was observed in a study of T-cell reconstitution after alpha-beta-depleted transplantation in children. The library targeted TCRbeta and was prepared with unique molecular identifiers. Each CDR3 protein is one row after TCRdb ran MiXCR on the PCR reads. The data contain about 980,000 distinct CDR3 sequences, 25% to 35% of them singletons. Looked up from germline, CDR1 is SGHRS and CDR2 is YFSETQ. V was shortened by 1 base and J by 3 bases, with 13 bases between the two germline ends. The CDR3 has 15 residues. The J gene is TRBJ1-2, the V gene TRBV5-1; TRBD1 is a possible D gene (5 bases). The specimen was PBMCs, mostly from graft donor cells, collected 360 days after TCRalphabeta/CD19-depleted stem cell transplant. The TCR sequence derives from a boy in the first two years of life who had a stem cell transplant for SCID, so the T cells may come from the graft donor. This CDR3 is CASSLIGREDYGYTF. The CDR3 DNA reads as TGCGCCAGCAGCTTGATTGGCAGGGAGGACTATGGCTACACCTTC. The full variable domain, rest sourced from reference TRBV5-1 and TRBJ1-2, is KAGVTQTPRYLIKTRGQQVTLSCSPISGHRSVSWYQQTPGQGLQFLFEYFSETQRNKGNFPGRFSGRQFSNSRSEMNVSTLELGDSALYLCASSLIGREDYGYTFGSGTRLTVV.